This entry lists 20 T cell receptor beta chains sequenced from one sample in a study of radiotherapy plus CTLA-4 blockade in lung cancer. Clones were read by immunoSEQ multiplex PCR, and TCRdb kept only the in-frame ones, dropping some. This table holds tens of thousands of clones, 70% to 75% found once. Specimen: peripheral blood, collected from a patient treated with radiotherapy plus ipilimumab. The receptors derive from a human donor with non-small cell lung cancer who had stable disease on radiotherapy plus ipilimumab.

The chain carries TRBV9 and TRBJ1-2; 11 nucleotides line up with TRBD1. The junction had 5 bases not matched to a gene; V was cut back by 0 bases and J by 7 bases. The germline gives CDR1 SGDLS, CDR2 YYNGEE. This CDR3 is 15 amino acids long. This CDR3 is CASSVGTGGAGGYTF. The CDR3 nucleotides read TGTGCCAGCAGCGTAGGGACAGGGGGCGCGGGTGGCTACACCTTC.

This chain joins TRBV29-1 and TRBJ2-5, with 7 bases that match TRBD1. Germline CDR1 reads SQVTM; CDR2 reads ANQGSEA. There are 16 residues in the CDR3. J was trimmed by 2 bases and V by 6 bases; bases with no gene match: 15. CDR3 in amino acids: CSVLEPGRGYQETQYF. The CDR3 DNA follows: TGCAGCGTCCTCGAACCGGGCAGGGGGTATCAAGAGACCCAGTACTTC.

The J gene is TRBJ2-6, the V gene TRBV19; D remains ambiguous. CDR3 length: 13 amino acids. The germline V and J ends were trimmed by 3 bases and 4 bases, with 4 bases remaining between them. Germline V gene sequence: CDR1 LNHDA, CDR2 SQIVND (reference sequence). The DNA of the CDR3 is TGTGCCAGTAGTATGCGGGGGGCCAACGTCCTGACTTTC. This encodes CASSMRGANVLTF.

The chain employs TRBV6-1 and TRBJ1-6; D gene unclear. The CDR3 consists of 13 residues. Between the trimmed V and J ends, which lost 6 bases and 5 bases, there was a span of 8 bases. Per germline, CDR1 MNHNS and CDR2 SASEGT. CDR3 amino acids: CASSTRDNSPLHF. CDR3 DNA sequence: TGTGCCAGCAGCACAAGAGATAATTCACCCCTCCACTTT.

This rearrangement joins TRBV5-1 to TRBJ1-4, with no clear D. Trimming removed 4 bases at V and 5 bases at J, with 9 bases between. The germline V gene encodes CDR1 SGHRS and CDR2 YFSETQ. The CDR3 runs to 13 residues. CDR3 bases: TGCGCCAGCAGCCCTGACATCAATGAAAAACTGTTTTTT. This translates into CASSPDINEKLFF.

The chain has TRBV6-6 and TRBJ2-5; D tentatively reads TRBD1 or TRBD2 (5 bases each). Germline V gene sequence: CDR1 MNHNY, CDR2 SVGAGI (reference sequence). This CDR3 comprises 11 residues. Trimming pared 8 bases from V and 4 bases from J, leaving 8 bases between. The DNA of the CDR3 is TGTGCCAGCGATGGGGGAGAGACCCAGTACTTC. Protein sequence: CASDGGETQYF.

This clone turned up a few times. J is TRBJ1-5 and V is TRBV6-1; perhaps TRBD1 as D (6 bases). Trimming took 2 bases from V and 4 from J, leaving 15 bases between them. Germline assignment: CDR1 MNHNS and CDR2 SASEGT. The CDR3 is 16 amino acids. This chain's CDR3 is CASSESGRGINQPQHF. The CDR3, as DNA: TGTGCCAGCAGTGAATCTGGGAGGGGGATTAATCAGCCCCAGCATTTT.

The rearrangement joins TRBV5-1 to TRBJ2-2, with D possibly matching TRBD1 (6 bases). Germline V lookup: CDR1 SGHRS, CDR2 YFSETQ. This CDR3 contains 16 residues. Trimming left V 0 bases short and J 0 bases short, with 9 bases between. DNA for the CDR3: TGCGCCAGCAGCTTGGGTGACAGGACGAACACCGGGGAGCTGTTTTTT. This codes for CASSLGDRTNTGELFF.

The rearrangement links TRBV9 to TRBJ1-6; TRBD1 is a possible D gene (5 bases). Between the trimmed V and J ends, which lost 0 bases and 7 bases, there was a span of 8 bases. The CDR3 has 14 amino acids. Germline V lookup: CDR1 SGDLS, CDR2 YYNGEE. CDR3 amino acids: CASSVGGENSPLHF. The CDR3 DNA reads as TGTGCCAGCAGCGTAGGGGGGGAAAATTCACCCCTCCACTTT. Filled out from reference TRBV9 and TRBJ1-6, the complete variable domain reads DSGVTQTPKHLITATGQRVTLRCSPRSGDLSVYWYQQSLDQGLQFLIQYYNGEERAKGNILERFSAQQFPDLHSELNLSSLELGDSALYFCASSVGGENSPLHFGNGTRLTVT.

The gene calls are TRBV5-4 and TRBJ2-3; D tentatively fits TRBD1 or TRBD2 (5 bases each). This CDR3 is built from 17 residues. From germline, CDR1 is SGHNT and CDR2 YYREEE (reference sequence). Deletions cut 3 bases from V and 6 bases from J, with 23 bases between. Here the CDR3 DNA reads TGTGCCAGCAGCTCCCCTGATTCCCAGGGACCTGTCGATACGCAGTATTTT. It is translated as CASSSPDSQGPVDTQYF.

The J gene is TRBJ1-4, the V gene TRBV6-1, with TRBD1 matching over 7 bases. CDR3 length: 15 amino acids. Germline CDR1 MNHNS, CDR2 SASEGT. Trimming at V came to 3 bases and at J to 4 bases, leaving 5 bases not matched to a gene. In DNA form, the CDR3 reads TGTGCCAGCAGTGATGGACAGGCAGTTAATGAAAAACTGTTTTTT. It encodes CASSDGQAVNEKLFF.

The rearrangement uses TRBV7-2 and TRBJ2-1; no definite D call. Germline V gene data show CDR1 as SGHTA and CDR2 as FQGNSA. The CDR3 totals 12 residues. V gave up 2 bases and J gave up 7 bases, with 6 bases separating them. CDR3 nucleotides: TGTGCCAGCAGCTTAAGCAGGAATGAGCAGTTCTTC. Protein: CASSLSRNEQFF.

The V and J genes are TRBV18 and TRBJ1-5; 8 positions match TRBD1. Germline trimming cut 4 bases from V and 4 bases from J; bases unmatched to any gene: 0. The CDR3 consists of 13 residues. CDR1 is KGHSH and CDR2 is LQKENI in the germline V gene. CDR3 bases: TGTGCCAGCTCACGGGACAGGAATCAGCCCCAGCATTTT. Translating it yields CASSRDRNQPQHF.

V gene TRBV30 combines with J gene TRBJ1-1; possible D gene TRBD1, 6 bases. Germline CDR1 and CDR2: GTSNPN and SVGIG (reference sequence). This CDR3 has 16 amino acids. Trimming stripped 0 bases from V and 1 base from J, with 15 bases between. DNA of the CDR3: TGTGCCTGGAGTGTAGGCAGGGGTTTGGGGAACACTGAAGCTTTCTTT. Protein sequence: CAWSVGRGLGNTEAFF.

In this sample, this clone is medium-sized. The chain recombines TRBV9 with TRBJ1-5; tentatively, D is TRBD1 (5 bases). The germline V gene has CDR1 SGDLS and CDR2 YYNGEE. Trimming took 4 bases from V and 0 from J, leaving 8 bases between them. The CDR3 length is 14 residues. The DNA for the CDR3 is TGTGCCAGCAGCCAGGGCCCTAGCAATCAGCCCCAGCATTTT. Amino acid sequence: CASSQGPSNQPQHF.

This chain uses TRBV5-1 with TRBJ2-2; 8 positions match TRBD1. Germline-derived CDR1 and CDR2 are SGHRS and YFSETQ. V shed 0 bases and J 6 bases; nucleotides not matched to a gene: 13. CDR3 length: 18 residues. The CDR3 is CASSLAGIGQGASGELFF. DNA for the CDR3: TGCGCCAGCAGCTTGGCCGGGATCGGGCAGGGGGCGTCCGGGGAGCTGTTTTTT.

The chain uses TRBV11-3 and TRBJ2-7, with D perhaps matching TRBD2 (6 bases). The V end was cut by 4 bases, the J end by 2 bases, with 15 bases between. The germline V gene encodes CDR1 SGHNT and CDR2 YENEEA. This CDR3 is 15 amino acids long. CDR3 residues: CASSSTFRGTYEQYV. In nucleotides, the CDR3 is TGTGCCAGCAGCTCTACCTTCCGGGGGACCTACGAGCAGTACGTC.

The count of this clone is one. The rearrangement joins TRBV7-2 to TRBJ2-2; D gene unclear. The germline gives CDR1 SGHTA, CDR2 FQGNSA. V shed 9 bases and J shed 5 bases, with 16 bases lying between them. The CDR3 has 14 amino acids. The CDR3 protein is CASTTASRTGELFF. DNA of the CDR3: TGTGCCAGTACTACGGCCTCGCGGACCGGGGAGCTGTTTTTT.

This chain's CDR3 is CASSFPPDRAQETQYF. In DNA, the CDR3 is TGTGCCAGCAGCTTTCCCCCGGACAGGGCCCAAGAGACCCAGTACTTC. The chain employs TRBV11-2 and TRBJ2-5; 8 positions match TRBD1. CDR3 length: 16 residues. The junction had 7 bases not matched to a gene; V was cut back by 3 bases and J by 1 base. Per germline, CDR1 SGHAT and CDR2 FQNNGV.

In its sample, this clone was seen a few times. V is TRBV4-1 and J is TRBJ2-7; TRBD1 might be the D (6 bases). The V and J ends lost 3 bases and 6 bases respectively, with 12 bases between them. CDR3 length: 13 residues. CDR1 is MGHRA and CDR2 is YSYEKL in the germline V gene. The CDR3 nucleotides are TGCGCCAGCAGCCAGCAAACAGGGCGCGAGCAGTACTTC. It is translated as CASSQQTGREQYF.